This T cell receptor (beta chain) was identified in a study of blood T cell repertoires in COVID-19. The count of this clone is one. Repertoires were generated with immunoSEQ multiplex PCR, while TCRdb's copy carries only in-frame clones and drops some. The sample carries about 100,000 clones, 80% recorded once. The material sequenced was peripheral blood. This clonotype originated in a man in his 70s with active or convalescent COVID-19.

For the CDR3, the DNA is TGTGCCATCAGTGTCGACGGGAATGAAAAACTGTTTTTT. Translated: CAISVDGNEKLFF. The chain links TRBV10-3 to TRBJ1-4; D remains ambiguous. CDR3 length equals 13 residues. The V gene's germline CDR1 is ENHRY and CDR2 SYGVKD. V lost 4 bases and J 5 bases, leaving 8 bases between the germline ends.